This is a list of T cell receptor beta chains from one sample in a study of blood T cell repertoires in COVID-19. Measured with immunoSEQ multiplex PCR; TCRdb has only the in-frame clones, and not every one. This table has a few hundred thousand clones, 85% appearing once. The material sequenced was PBMCs or T cells enriched from blood (not recorded which). All receptors derive from a woman aged 50 to 60 who had been exposed to COVID-19. Both conserved end residues are part of each CDR3. D genes are given only for firm matches. Size is stated for part of the rows, as once, few or many counts, or as a class when the clone is expanded.

CDR3 DNA	CDR3 protein	V gene	J gene	clone size	D gene
TGTGCCAGTAGTATAGCTCGACAGGATAATTCACCCCTCCACTTT	CASSIARQDNSPLHF	TRBV19	TRBJ1-6	.	.
TGTGCCAGTAGGAAAACAACTGAAGCTTTCTTT	CASRKTTEAFF	TRBV19	TRBJ1-1	few	.
TGTGCCAGCAGTGAATCGGGTTCGAACACTGAAGCTTTCTTT	CASSESGSNTEAFF	TRBV25-1	TRBJ1-1	.	.
TGCGCCAGCAGCCAAGATAGCTCCGCGGCCTACGAGCAGTACTTC	CASSQDSSAAYEQYF	TRBV4-3	TRBJ2-7	.	.
TGCGCCAGCAGCTCTACTACAGGGCTCTCTGGAAACACCATATATTTT	CASSSTTGLSGNTIYF	TRBV10-2	TRBJ1-3	.	.
TGTGCCAGTAGTATAACCGGGTCCACTGAAGCTTTCTTT	CASSITGSTEAFF	TRBV19	TRBJ1-1	.	.
TGTGCCAGCAGCAAAGGCCCTTGGACAACTCAGCCCCAGCATTTT	CASSKGPWTTQPQHF	TRBV21-1	TRBJ1-5	.	.
TGTGCCGGATCCGGGACAGGACGCAATCAGCCCCAGCATTTT	CAGSGTGRNQPQHF	TRBV19	TRBJ1-5	.	TRBD1
TGTGCCACCTTCCTGCCCCTGACAATCGAAGCTTTCTTT	CATFLPLTIEAFF	TRBV24-1	TRBJ1-1	.	.
TGTGCCAGCAGCTTGAAGGGGGGGGTTTCCTACGAGCAGTACTTC	CASSLKGGVSYEQYF	TRBV7-2	TRBJ2-7	.	.
TGTGCCAGCGCCCGGCTGGGAGACGAGCAGTACTTC	CASARLGDEQYF	TRBV6-5	TRBJ2-7	few	.
TGTGCCTCTGGACTCGTTGGCTACACCTTC	CASGLVGYTF	TRBV30	TRBJ1-2	.	.
TGTGCCTGGAGTGTTGGAGGGCTCTACGAGCAGTACTTC	CAWSVGGLYEQYF	TRBV30	TRBJ2-7	.	.
TGTGCCAGCAGTGAAACGTTCGGGGCGGGGACCTTTCAAGAGACCCAGTACTTC	CASSETFGAGTFQETQYF	TRBV6-1	TRBJ2-5	few	.
TGTGCCTGGAGAATTAGGGGGAATTCACCCCTCCACTTT	CAWRIRGNSPLHF	TRBV30	TRBJ1-6	.	.
TGCAGCGTCGTCGTTGCCTACGAGCAGTACTTC	CSVVVAYEQYF	TRBV29-1	TRBJ2-7	.	.
TGTGCCAGCAGCTTCGGACAGGGCCGTCCTGAAGCTTTCTTT	CASSFGQGRPEAFF	TRBV11-2	TRBJ1-1	.	TRBD1
TGTGCCAGCACCCCAGGGCCACTCTCCTACAATGAGCAGTTCTTC	CASTPGPLSYNEQFF	TRBV6-5	TRBJ2-1	.	.
TGCGCCAGCAGCTTGGGACAGGGGTGGACTGAAGCTTTCTTT	CASSLGQGWTEAFF	TRBV5-1	TRBJ1-1	.	TRBD1
TGTGCCAGCAGCTCCACTAGCGGGGGGCCCTACGAGCAGTACTTC	CASSSTSGGPYEQYF	TRBV11-2	TRBJ2-7	once	TRBD2
TGTGCCAGCAGCTTGAGCGGGGGCCCAGATACGCAGTATTTT	CASSLSGGPDTQYF	TRBV11-2	TRBJ2-3	once	TRBD2
TGTGCCAGCAGTTACAATGAGCGGGGGGCCTACGAGCAGTACTTC	CASSYNERGAYEQYF	TRBV6-2/TRBV6-3	TRBJ2-7	.	TRBD2
TGTGCCAGCAGTGTCGTGTCCGACAATGAGCAGTTCTTC	CASSVVSDNEQFF	TRBV2	TRBJ2-1	once	.
TGCGCCAGCCCCGAAGGGGAGGGGGAGACCCAGTACTTC	CASPEGEGETQYF	TRBV10-1	TRBJ2-5	.	TRBD2
TGTGCCAGCAGCACATGGACTAGCGGCACAGATACGCAGTATTTT	CASSTWTSGTDTQYF	TRBV14	TRBJ2-3	.	TRBD2
TGTGCCAGCAGCTCCTGGCTCCCTCCCGCTGAAGCTTTCTTT	CASSSWLPPAEAFF	TRBV7-3	TRBJ1-1	.	.
TGTGCCAGCAGCTTGTCAGTATCGCAAGAGACCCAGTACTTC	CASSLSVSQETQYF	TRBV7-2	TRBJ2-5	.	.
TGTGCCATCAGTGTCGGTCCCCTTGGCCAGGGAAGAGATGGCTACACCTTC	CAISVGPLGQGRDGYTF	TRBV10-3	TRBJ1-2	.	.
TGTGCCAGCAGTTTATCGGCGAGGGGGCTAATGTACAATGAGCAGTTCTTC	CASSLSARGLMYNEQFF	TRBV27	TRBJ2-1	.	TRBD1
TGTGCCAGCAGCTTAGCCGGCAATGAGCAGTTCTTC	CASSLAGNEQFF	TRBV11-2	TRBJ2-1	once	.
TGTGCCAGCAGTCCTCCGGGACTAGCGGGGGGGCGGGACACCGGGGAGCTGTTTTTT	CASSPPGLAGGRDTGELFF	TRBV28	TRBJ2-2	.	TRBD2
TGTGCCAGTAGGGACAGGGCGGTACCTGAAGCTTTCTTT	CASRDRAVPEAFF	TRBV19	TRBJ1-1	.	TRBD1
TGTGCCAGCTCACCACCGGACAGATATTTTGAGCAGTTCTTC	CASSPPDRYFEQFF	TRBV18	TRBJ2-1	once	.
TGTGCCAGCAGCCAAGAGCTAGCGGGGGCCCCTCTAGCCAAAAACATTCAGTACTTC	CASSQELAGAPLAKNIQYF	TRBV4-2	TRBJ2-4	.	TRBD2
TGCAGCGCCGGATCGGAGGGAAACACCATATATTTT	CSAGSEGNTIYF	TRBV29-1	TRBJ1-3	.	.
TGCGCCAGCAGCCAAGAGGGGGGGCAGCAGCCCCAGCATTTT	CASSQEGGQQPQHF	TRBV4-1	TRBJ1-5	.	.
TGTGCCAGCAGCGCTACAGTGAACACTGAAGCTTTCTTT	CASSATVNTEAFF	TRBV7-9	TRBJ1-1	.	.
TGTGCCAGCAGCTTATCTAGCGGGACTTGGGAGCAGTTCTTC	CASSLSSGTWEQFF	TRBV3-1/TRBV3-2	TRBJ2-1	.	TRBD2
TGTGCCAGCAGCTTAGGAGGCACTAGCACAGATACGCAGTATTTT	CASSLGGTSTDTQYF	TRBV7-9	TRBJ2-3	.	.
TGTGCCAGCGGGACCGGGACAGGCTACGGCTACACCTTC	CASGTGTGYGYTF	TRBV27	TRBJ1-2	.	TRBD1
TGTGCCAGTAAGGCTTCTCCCGGGGGATATGGCTACACCTTC	CASKASPGGYGYTF	TRBV19	TRBJ1-2	once	.
TGTGCCAGCAGTCTTTGGACAGGGACGAGCTACACCTTC	CASSLWTGTSYTF	TRBV6-2/TRBV6-3	TRBJ1-2	.	TRBD1
TGTGCCAGCAGCCTCGCGGGACAGGTCAAGACCCAGTACTTC	CASSLAGQVKTQYF	TRBV7-2	TRBJ2-5	.	TRBD1
TGCGCCAGCAGTGAGGGGACAGGGGTGAGCTCCTACAATGAGCAGTTCTTC	CASSEGTGVSSYNEQFF	TRBV10-1	TRBJ2-1	.	TRBD1
TGTGCCAGCAGCCCCTCAGTCGTCCGGCCCCAGCATTTT	CASSPSVVRPQHF	TRBV12-3/TRBV12-4	TRBJ1-5	.	.
TGTGCCAGTAGTGCCGACAGGGGCTTACATGAAAAACTGTTTTTT	CASSADRGLHEKLFF	TRBV19	TRBJ1-4	once	TRBD1
TGCGCCACCACGTCCTATAACACTGAAGCTTTCTTT	CATTSYNTEAFF	TRBV10-2	TRBJ1-1	.	.
TGTGCCAGCACCCTGAGGGAGCGGGGACCCTTCTACGAGCAGTACTTC	CASTLRERGPFYEQYF	TRBV5-6	TRBJ2-7	few	TRBD2
TGTGCCAGCAGCCTAACAGGGAGCACTGAAGCTTTCTTT	CASSLTGSTEAFF	TRBV9	TRBJ1-1	.	.
TGTGCCAGCAGTACCGGGACAGGGGGGATAGAGTATGGCTACACCTTC	CASSTGTGGIEYGYTF	TRBV28	TRBJ1-2	.	TRBD1
TGTGCCAGCAGCTTGGACCTTACGGGGTATAATGGCTACACCTTC	CASSLDLTGYNGYTF	TRBV5-5	TRBJ1-2	.	.
TGTGCCAGCAGCGTAGAGCGGGGGGGCTACAATGAGCAGTTCTTC	CASSVERGGYNEQFF	TRBV5-4	TRBJ2-1	few	TRBD2
TGCGCCAGCAGCCAAGCAACCCGGGACAGGGGGGAGACCCAGTACTTC	CASSQATRDRGETQYF	TRBV4-1	TRBJ2-5	.	TRBD1
TGCAGCGTCGCCGGGACTTCCGTCGAGTTCTTC	CSVAGTSVEFF	TRBV29-1	TRBJ2-1	few	.
TGTGCCAGCAGTTTTTGGAGACAGCCCCAGCATTTT	CASSFWRQPQHF	TRBV12-3/TRBV12-4	TRBJ1-5	.	.
TGCGCCAGCAGCTTGGATCGGGGGGCGGGTGGCTACACCTTC	CASSLDRGAGGYTF	TRBV5-1	TRBJ1-2	.	.
TGTGCCAGCAGTGAAGGGGGCCTGAACGAGCAGTACTTC	CASSEGGLNEQYF	TRBV6-1	TRBJ2-7	.	.
TGCAGCGTTGAGCAGGGGGCGGCGGGCTACACCTTC	CSVEQGAAGYTF	TRBV29-1	TRBJ1-2	.	TRBD1
TGTGCCAGTAGTGCGGGACTAGCGGGGACCTTTCAACAGTTCTTC	CASSAGLAGTFQQFF	TRBV19	TRBJ2-1	.	TRBD2